This TCR beta chain was identified in a study of cytotoxic CD8 clonotypes in ibrutinib-treated CLL. Regarding the study as a whole: An increase in clonality occurred at ibrutinib response, followed by a return toward baseline at progression. Baseline clonality was higher than in age-matched healthy donors and moved in step with circulating CD8+ T-cell counts. Public clonotypes were rare and shrank or held steady on treatment.

The count of this clone is one. Its target is not known. Depth targeted 1 in 200,000 to 1 in 1 million T cells, averaging around 9.5x coverage per clonotype. Data came from immunoSEQ multiplex PCR; TCRdb stores just in-frame clones and leaves some out. The sample consists of some 130,000 clones, approximately 85% of them appearing once. The CDR3 spans 15 residues. V was shortened by 2 bases and J by 4 bases, with 12 bases between the two germline ends. Per the germline V gene, CDR1 is KGHSH and CDR2 is LQKENI. The source is a human donor with chronic lymphocytic leukemia. This chain joins TRBV18 and TRBJ1-3; TRBD1 might be the D (6 bases). Sequences were derived from PBMCs, sampled after 24 months of ibrutinib treatment. In nucleotides, the CDR3 is TGTGCCAGCTCACCAAGGCAGGGGCGAGGAAACACCATATATTTT. It translates to CASSPRQGRGNTIYF.